The 15 T cell receptor beta chains reported below all come from one sample, sequenced in a study of blood T cell repertoires in COVID-19. Method: immunoSEQ multiplex PCR; TCRdb's copy keeps in-frame clones and lacks some. The data show 130,000 to 150,000 clones, roughly four fifths seen once. Source material: peripheral blood. These TCRs come from a woman of 80 years or more in a cohort sampled during active or convalescent COVID-19.

The chain uses TRBV6-6 and TRBJ1-5; D gene uncertain. V lost 7 bases to trimming and J lost 1 base, with 5 bases between them. The CDR3 contains 12 residues. Germline CDR1 is MNHNY and CDR2 is SVGAGI (reference sequence). The CDR3 coding sequence is TGTGCCAGCACGGAGAGCAATCAGCCCCAGCATTTT. The encoded protein is CASTESNQPQHF.

The rearrangement uses TRBV11-2 and TRBJ2-7; 8 bases map to TRBD1. The V gene end was trimmed by 3 bases and the J gene end by 3 bases; junction bases not matched to a gene: 4. CDR1 is SGHAT, CDR2 FQNNGV, per germline. This CDR3 contains 14 residues. The CDR3 sequence is CASSFGQGLYEQYF. CDR3 bases: TGTGCCAGCAGCTTCGGACAGGGCCTCTACGAGCAGTACTTC.

This clone showed up just once. The chain joins TRBV5-1 to TRBJ2-1; 8 nucleotides agree with TRBD1. J gave up 8 bases and V 0 bases, and 1 base lay outside the gene matches. From germline, CDR1 is SGHRS and CDR2 YFSETQ. This CDR3 region has 13 residues. The CDR3, as DNA: TGCGCCAGCAGCTTGGCAGGGGGCTATGAGCAGTTCTTC. Protein: CASSLAGGYEQFF.

The genes are TRBV9 and TRBJ2-2; 10 bases fit TRBD2. The trim removed 3 bases at V and 5 bases at J, leaving 10 bases unmatched. There are 17 residues in the CDR3. CDR1 and CDR2 (germline): SGDLS, YYNGEE. CDR3 region: CASSAAIAGGYTGELFF. DNA for the CDR3: TGTGCCAGCAGCGCGGCCATAGCGGGGGGATATACCGGGGAGCTGTTTTTT.

V is TRBV6-2 or TRBV6-3 and J is TRBJ1-2; maybe TRBD1 (6 bases). Germline V lookup: CDR1 MNHEY, CDR2 SVGEGT. CDR3 length: 15 residues. Trimming took off 2 bases at V and 3 bases at J, with 13 bases between the two ends. The CDR3 region is CASSYLLEGDYGYTF. CDR3 sequence (DNA): TGTGCCAGCAGTTACCTACTAGAGGGGGACTATGGCTACACCTTC.

This chain joins TRBV6-5 and TRBJ1-2, with 8 positions matching TRBD1. J lost 8 bases, V lost 6 bases, and 14 bases had no gene match. Germline V gives CDR1 MNHEY, CDR2 SVGAGI. The CDR3 has 15 amino acids. This CDR3 reads CASRPPGQVVRGYTF. DNA of the CDR3: TGTGCCAGCAGGCCCCCGGGACAGGTAGTCAGGGGCTACACCTTC.

The chain recombines TRBV6-2 or TRBV6-3 with TRBJ2-5; no clear D gene. Germline values: CDR1 MNHEY, CDR2 SVGEGT. The CDR3 spans 12 residues. V was shortened by 6 bases and J by 7 bases, with 12 bases between the two germline ends. The CDR3 here is CASSSSSRTQYF. The CDR3 DNA sequence: TGTGCCAGCAGCTCCTCTAGTCGGACCCAGTACTTC.

This clone showed up just once. This chain connects TRBV7-9 to TRBJ1-1; TRBD1 is a possible D gene (6 bases). This CDR3 is 15 amino acids long. Germline V gives CDR1 SEHNR, CDR2 FQNEAQ (reference sequence). V was cut by 4 bases and J by 0 bases, with 12 bases left in between. Here the CDR3 reads CASSSAWGLNTEAFF. CDR3 sequence (DNA): TGTGCCAGCAGCTCCGCCTGGGGGCTGAACACTGAAGCTTTCTTT.

The V call is TRBV6-5, the J call TRBJ2-3; 9 bases fit TRBD2. This CDR3 contains 14 residues. Unmatched junction bases numbered 3, after V lost 7 bases and J lost 1 base. The germline V gene has CDR1 MNHEY and CDR2 SVGAGI. This chain's CDR3 is CASIVAGGTDTQYF. The DNA of the CDR3 is TGTGCCAGCATCGTAGCGGGGGGCACAGATACGCAGTATTTT.

The CDR3, as DNA: TGTGCCTGGAGGGAATTCGGGACTAGCGGACCCTACAATGAGCAGTTCTTC. Protein sequence: CAWREFGTSGPYNEQFF. The V and J genes are TRBV30 and TRBJ2-1, with 11 bases matching TRBD2. V was clipped by 3 bases and J by 2 bases; unmatched bases: 9. This CDR3 region has 17 residues. CDR1 and CDR2 from the germline V gene are GTSNPN and SVGIG (reference sequence).

The gene calls are TRBV18 and TRBJ2-7; 9 positions match TRBD1. The germline V gene has CDR1 KGHSH and CDR2 LQKENI. CDR3 size: 15 residues. V lost 6 bases to trimming and J lost 7 bases; unmatched junction nucleotides: 13. As DNA, the CDR3 is TGTGCCAGCTCGCCGATCCGGGACAGGGCTACGGAGCAGTACTTC. Amino acid sequence: CASSPIRDRATEQYF.

The CDR3 loop reads CASSSFQGAQHF. The DNA for the CDR3 is TGTGCCAGCAGCTCATTCCAGGGGGCCCAGCATTTT. V gene TRBV7-2 combines with J gene TRBJ1-5; 7 bases agree with TRBD1. Germline V lookup: CDR1 SGHTA, CDR2 FQGNSA. This CDR3 is built from 12 residues. Unmatched junction bases numbered 5, after V lost 4 bases and J lost 11 bases.

This clone appeared a few times. This rearrangement joins TRBV24-1 to TRBJ1-1, with D maybe TRBD1 (5 bases). V gave up 0 bases and J gave up 6 bases, with 7 bases separating them. There are 13 residues in the CDR3. The V gene's germline CDR1 is KGHDR and CDR2 SFDVKD. This CDR3 reads CATSDLRGAEAFF. CDR3 DNA: TGTGCCACCAGTGATTTGCGGGGGGCTGAAGCTTTCTTT.

The J gene is TRBJ1-2, the V gene TRBV6-2 or TRBV6-3; TRBD1 matches at 8 bases. The CDR3 extends over 13 amino acids. Germline assignment: CDR1 MNHEY and CDR2 SVGEGT. J gave up 4 bases and V 5 bases, and 3 bases lay outside the gene matches. The CDR3 DNA is TGTGCCAGCAGTACAACAGGGGGCTATGGCTACACCTTC. This sequence encodes CASSTTGGYGYTF.

The chain recombines TRBV18 with TRBJ1-1; possibly TRBD1 for D (6 bases). The CDR3 has 15 residues. CDR1 KGHSH and CDR2 LQKENI come from the germline V gene. Trimming took off 2 bases at V and 0 bases at J, with 10 bases between the two ends. CDR3 nucleotide sequence: TGTGCCAGCTCACCAGCGCGGACAGTGAACACTGAAGCTTTCTTT. Residues: CASSPARTVNTEAFF.